This TCR beta chain derives from a study of CD8+CD57+ T cells in acquired aplastic anemia. Study background: Across the sorted CD4+ and CD8+ cells, DNA amounts averaged about 3.2 ug.

Study-wide findings and caveats: CD8+ Simpson's diversity in patients was not significantly different from that in controls.

TCR beta VDJ and CDR3 profiles were obtained from a genomic DNA template. TCRdb passed the reads through MiXCR, listing each CDR3 protein once. The data show about 180,000 distinct CDR3 sequences, nearly 50% seen once. CDR1 and CDR2 (germline): SQVTM, ANQGSEA. The CDR3 is 13 residues long. Deletions cut 0 bases from V and 7 bases from J, with 12 bases between. As concerns this clonotype: Its antigen is undetermined.

The patients chosen for sequencing had shown expansion of CD8+CD57+ cells (detected by flow cytometry). Each patient had severe acquired aplastic anemia. This clonotype was sampled from a human donor with aplastic anemia. The chain employs TRBV29-1 and TRBJ1-2, with D unresolved. The specimen sequenced was sorted CD4+, CD8+, or CD8+CD57+ T cells (not recorded which) from PBMCs. CDR3 DNA sequence: TGCAGCGTTGAAGACAAGGGAGCGGTTGGCTACACCTTC. Translating gives CSVEDKGAVGYTF.